This T cell receptor (beta chain) was sequenced in a study of blood T cell repertoires in COVID-19. The protocol was immunoSEQ multiplex PCR, while the TCRdb copy is restricted to in-frame clones and leaves out a portion. This table holds about 260,000 clones, 75% to 90% found once. CDR3 length: 13 amino acids. V lost 4 bases to trimming and J lost 0 bases, with 7 bases between them. Germline lookup yields CDR1 SQVTM and CDR2 ANQGSEA. This receptor was identified in a woman between 35 and 50 years old who had been exposed to COVID-19. This rearrangement joins TRBV29-1 to TRBJ2-1; D not certain. Sequenced input: PBMCs or T cells enriched from blood (not recorded which). The CDR3, as DNA: TGCAGCGTTGCGACTGCCTCCTACAATGAGCAGTTCTTC. Residues: CSVATASYNEQFF.